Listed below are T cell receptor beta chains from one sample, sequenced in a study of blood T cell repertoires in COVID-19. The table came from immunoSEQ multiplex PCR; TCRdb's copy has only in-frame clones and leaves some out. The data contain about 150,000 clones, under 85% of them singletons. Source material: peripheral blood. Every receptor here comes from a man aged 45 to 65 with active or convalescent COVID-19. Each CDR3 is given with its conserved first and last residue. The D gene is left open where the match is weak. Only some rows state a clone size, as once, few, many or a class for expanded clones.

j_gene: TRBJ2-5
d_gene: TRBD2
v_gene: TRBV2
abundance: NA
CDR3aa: CASSEGLAGGETQYF
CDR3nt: TGTGCCAGCAGTGAAGGGCTAGCGGGAGGAGAGACCCAGTACTTC

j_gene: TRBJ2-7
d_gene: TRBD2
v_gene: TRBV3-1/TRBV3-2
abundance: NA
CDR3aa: CASSQALAGLYEQYF
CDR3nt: TGTGCCAGCAGCCAAGCTTTAGCGGGACTTTACGAGCAGTACTTC

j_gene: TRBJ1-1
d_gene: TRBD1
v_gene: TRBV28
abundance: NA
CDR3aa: CASSPGDRGFEAFF
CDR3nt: TGTGCCAGCAGTCCTGGGGACAGGGGGTTTGAAGCTTTCTTT

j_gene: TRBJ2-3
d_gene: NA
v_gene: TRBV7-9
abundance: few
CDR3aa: CASSPKRTDTQYF
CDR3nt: TGTGCCAGCAGCCCAAAGCGGACAGATACGCAGTATTTT

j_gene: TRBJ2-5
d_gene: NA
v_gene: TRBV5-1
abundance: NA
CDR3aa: CASSLGGNQETQYF
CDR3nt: TGCGCCAGCAGCTTGGGCGGCAACCAAGAGACCCAGTACTTC

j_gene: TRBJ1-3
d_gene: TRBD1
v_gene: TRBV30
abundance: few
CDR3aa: CAWNAGTAARNTIYF
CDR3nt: TGTGCCTGGAACGCCGGGACAGCTGCGAGAAACACCATATATTTT

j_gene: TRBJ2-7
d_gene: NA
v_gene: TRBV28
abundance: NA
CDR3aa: CASSFFRGTVNEQYF
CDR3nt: TGTGCCAGCAGTTTTTTTCGGGGGACTGTCAATGAGCAGTACTTC

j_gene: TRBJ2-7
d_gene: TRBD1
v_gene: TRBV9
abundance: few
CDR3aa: CASSLGQGTYEQYF
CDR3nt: TGTGCCAGCAGCCTGGGACAGGGAACCTACGAGCAGTACTTC

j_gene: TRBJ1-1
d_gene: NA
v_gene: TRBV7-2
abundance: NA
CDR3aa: CASSLESREAFF
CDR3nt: TGTGCCAGCAGCTTAGAAAGCAGGGAAGCTTTCTTT

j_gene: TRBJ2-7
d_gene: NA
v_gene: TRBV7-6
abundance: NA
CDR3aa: CASSLLERGEQYF
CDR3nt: TGTGCCAGCAGCTTACTGGAACGGGGCGAGCAGTACTTC

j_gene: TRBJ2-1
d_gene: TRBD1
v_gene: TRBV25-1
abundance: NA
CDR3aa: CASSKGQGTYNEQFF
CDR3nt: TGTGCCAGCAGTAAGGGACAGGGGACCTACAATGAGCAGTTCTTC

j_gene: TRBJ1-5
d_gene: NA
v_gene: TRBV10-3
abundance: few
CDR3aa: CAISEWGENQPQHF
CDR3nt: TGTGCCATCAGTGAGTGGGGAGAGAATCAGCCCCAGCATTTT

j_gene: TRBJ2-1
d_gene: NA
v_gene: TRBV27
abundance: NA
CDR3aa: CASSLGGKGEQFF
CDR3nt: TGTGCCAGCAGTTTAGGAGGCAAGGGTGAGCAGTTCTTC

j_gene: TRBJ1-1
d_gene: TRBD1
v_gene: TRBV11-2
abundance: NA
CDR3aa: CASTLRTGYNTEAFF
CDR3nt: TGTGCCAGCACCCTAAGGACAGGATATAACACTGAAGCTTTCTTT

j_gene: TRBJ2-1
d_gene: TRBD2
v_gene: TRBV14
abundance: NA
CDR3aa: CASSQVSSGRAGQFF
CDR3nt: TGTGCCAGCAGCCAAGTCTCTAGCGGGAGGGCCGGGCAGTTCTTC

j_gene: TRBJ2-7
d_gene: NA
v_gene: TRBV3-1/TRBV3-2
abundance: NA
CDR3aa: CASRGGGPYEQYF
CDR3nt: TGTGCCAGCAGAGGGGGAGGGCCTTACGAGCAGTACTTC

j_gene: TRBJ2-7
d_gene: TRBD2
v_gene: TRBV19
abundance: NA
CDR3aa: CASSIGLAGERSYEQYF
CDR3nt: TGTGCCAGTAGTATTGGTCTAGCGGGAGAACGGTCCTACGAGCAGTACTTC

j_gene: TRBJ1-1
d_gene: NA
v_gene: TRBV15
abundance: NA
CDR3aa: CATSIRGTTEAFF
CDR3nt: TGTGCCACCAGCATTCGGGGGACCACTGAAGCTTTCTTT

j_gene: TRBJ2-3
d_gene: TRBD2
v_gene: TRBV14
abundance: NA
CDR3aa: CASSQERAASGRPTDTQYF
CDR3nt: TGTGCCAGCAGCCAAGAAAGGGCGGCTAGCGGGAGGCCAACAGATACGCAGTATTTT

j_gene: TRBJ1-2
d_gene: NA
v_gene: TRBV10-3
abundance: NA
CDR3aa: CAISESRLDGYTF
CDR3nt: TGTGCCATCAGTGAGTCGCGGTTGGATGGCTACACCTTC

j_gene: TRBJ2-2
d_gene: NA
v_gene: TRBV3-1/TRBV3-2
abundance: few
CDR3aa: CASSPQATYTGELFF
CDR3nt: TGTGCCAGCAGCCCCCAAGCGACTTACACCGGGGAGCTGTTTTTT

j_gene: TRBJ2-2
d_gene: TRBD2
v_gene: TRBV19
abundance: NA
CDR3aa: CASSRASGRAGELFF
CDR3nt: TGTGCCAGTAGTCGGGCTAGCGGGAGGGCCGGGGAGCTGTTTTTT

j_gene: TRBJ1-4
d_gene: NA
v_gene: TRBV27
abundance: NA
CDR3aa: CASSLLSSWTAGEKLFF
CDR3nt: TGTGCCAGCAGTTTATTAAGCTCCTGGACAGCGGGGGAAAAACTGTTTTTT

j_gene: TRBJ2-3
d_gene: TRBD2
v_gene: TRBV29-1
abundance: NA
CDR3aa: CSVELTSGMKGRDTQYF
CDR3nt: TGCAGCGTTGAACTGACTAGCGGGATGAAAGGGAGGGATACGCAGTATTTT

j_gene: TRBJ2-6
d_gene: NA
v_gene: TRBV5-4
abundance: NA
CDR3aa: CASSGGTAGSGANVLTF
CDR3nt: TGTGCCAGCAGCGGCGGGACGGCCGGCTCTGGGGCCAACGTCCTGACTTTC

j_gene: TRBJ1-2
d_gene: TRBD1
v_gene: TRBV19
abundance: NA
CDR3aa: CASRKPGQGTYGYTF
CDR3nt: TGTGCCAGTAGAAAGCCGGGACAGGGAACCTATGGCTACACCTTC

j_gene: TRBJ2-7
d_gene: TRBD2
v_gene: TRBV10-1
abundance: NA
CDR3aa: CARPGGSVYEQYF
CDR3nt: TGCGCCAGGCCGGGCGGGAGTGTCTACGAGCAGTACTTC

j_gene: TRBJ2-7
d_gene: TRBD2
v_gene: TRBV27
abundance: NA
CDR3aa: CASTILAGSYEQYF
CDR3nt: TGTGCCAGCACGATTCTAGCGGGAAGTTACGAGCAGTACTTC

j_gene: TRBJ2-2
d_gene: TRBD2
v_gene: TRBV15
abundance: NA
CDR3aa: CATSRDGRAYGELFF
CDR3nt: TGTGCCACCAGCAGAGACGGGAGGGCCTACGGGGAGCTGTTTTTT

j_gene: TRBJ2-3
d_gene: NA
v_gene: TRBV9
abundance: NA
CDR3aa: CASSVVVRGDTQYF
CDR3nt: TGTGCCAGCAGCGTAGTGGTCAGGGGCGATACGCAGTATTTT

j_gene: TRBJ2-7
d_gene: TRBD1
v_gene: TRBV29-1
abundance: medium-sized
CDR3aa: CSVKPEKDRGHEQYF
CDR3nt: TGCAGCGTGAAGCCCGAGAAGGACAGGGGCCACGAGCAGTACTTC

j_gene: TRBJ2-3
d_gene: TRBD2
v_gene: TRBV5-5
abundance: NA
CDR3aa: CASSLVRDYPTDTQYF
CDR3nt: TGTGCCAGCAGCCTCGTCCGGGACTACCCCACAGATACGCAGTATTTT

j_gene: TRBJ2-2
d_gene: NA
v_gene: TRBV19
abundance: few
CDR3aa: CASSILLSGNTGELFF
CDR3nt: TGTGCCAGTAGTATCCTACTCTCAGGGAACACCGGGGAGCTGTTTTTT

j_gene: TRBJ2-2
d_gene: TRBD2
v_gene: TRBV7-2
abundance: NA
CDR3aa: CASSLGRQGGRVTGELFF
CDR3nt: TGTGCCAGCAGCTTAGGACGGCAGGGCGGGAGGGTCACCGGGGAGCTGTTTTTT

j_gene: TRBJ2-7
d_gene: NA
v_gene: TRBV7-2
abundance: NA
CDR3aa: CASSLGHLSYEQYF
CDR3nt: TGTGCCAGCAGCTTAGGACACCTCTCCTACGAGCAGTACTTC

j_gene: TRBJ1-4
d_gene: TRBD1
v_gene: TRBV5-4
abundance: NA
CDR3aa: CASSPQGADEKLFF
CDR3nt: TGTGCCAGCAGCCCACAGGGGGCGGATGAAAAACTGTTTTTT

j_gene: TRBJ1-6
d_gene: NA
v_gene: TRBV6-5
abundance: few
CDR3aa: CASSYSSPYSNSPLHF
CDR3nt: TGTGCCAGCAGTTACTCCTCGCCCTACTCTAATTCACCCCTCCACTTT

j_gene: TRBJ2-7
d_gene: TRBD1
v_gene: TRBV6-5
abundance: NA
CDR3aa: CASSYTPGQSYEQYF
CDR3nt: TGTGCCAGCAGTTACACTCCGGGACAGTCCTACGAGCAGTACTTC

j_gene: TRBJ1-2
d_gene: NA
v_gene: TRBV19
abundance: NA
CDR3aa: CASSILTGTYGYTF
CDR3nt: TGTGCCAGTAGTATACTAACAGGGACCTATGGCTACACCTTC

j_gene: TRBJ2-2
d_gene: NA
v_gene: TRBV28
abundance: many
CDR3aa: CASSLYVELLTGELFF
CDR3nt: TGTGCCAGCAGTTTATATGTCGAACTTCTCACCGGGGAGCTGTTTTTT

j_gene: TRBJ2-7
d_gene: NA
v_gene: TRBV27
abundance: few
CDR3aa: CASSPGRGYEQYF
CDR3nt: TGTGCCAGCAGTCCGGGACGGGGGTACGAGCAGTACTTC

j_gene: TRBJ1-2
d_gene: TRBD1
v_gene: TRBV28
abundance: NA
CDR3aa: CASSLIPGQGNYGYTF
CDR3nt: TGTGCCAGCAGCCTAATTCCGGGACAGGGGAACTATGGCTACACCTTC

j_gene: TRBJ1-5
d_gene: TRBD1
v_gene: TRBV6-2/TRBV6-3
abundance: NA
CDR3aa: CASSARDSFYSNQPQHF
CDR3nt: TGTGCCAGCAGCGCCCGGGACAGTTTTTATAGCAATCAGCCCCAGCATTTT

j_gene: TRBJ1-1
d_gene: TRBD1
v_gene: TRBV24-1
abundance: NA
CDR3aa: CATSEGQGNTEAFF
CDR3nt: TGTGCCACCAGTGAGGGACAGGGGAACACTGAAGCTTTCTTT

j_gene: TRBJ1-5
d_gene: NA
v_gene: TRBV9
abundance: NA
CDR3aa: CASSDGLRSNQPQHF
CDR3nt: TGTGCCAGCAGTGACGGGTTGCGTAGCAATCAGCCCCAGCATTTT

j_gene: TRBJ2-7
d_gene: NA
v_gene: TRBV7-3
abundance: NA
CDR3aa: CASSLTGGDEQYF
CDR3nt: TGTGCCAGCAGCTTAACGGGGGGAGACGAGCAGTACTTC

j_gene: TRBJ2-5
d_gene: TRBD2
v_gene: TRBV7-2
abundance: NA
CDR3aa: CASSLSGGPETQYF
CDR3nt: TGTGCCAGCAGCTTATCGGGGGGGCCGGAGACCCAGTACTTC

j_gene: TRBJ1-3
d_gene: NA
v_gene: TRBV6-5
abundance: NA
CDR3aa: CASHSSGNTIYF
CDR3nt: TGTGCCAGCCACAGTTCTGGAAACACCATATATTTT

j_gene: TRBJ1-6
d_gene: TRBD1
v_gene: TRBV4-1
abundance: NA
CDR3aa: CASSQTTGFGSPLHF
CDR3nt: TGCGCCAGCAGCCAAACGACAGGGTTTGGATCACCCCTCCACTTT

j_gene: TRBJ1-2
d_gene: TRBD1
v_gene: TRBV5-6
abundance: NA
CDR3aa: CASSLYRVDRAQGGYTF
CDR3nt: TGTGCCAGCAGCTTGTATAGGGTGGACAGGGCACAAGGTGGCTACACCTTC